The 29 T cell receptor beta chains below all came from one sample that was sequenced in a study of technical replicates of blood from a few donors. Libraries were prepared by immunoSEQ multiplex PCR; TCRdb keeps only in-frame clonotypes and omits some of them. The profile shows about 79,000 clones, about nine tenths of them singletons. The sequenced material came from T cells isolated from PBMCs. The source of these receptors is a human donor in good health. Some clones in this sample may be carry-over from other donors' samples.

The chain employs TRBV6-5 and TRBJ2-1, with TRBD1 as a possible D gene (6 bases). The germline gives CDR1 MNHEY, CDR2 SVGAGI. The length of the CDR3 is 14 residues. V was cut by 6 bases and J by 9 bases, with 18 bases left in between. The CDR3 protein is CASRVPGTRSEQFF. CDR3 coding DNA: TGTGCCAGCAGAGTACCGGGGACAAGGAGTGAGCAGTTCTTC.

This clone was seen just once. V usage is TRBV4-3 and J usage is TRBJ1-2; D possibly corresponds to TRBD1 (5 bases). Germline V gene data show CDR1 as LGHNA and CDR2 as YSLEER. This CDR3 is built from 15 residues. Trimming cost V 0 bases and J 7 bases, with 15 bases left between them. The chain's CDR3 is CASSQDHRQGGGYTF. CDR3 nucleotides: TGCGCCAGCAGCCAAGATCATAGGCAGGGAGGTGGCTACACCTTC.

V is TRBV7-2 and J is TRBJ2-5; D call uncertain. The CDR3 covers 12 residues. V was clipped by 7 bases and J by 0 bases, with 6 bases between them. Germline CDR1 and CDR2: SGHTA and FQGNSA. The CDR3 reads CASNQDQETQYF. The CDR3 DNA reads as TGTGCCAGCAACCAGGACCAAGAGACCCAGTACTTC. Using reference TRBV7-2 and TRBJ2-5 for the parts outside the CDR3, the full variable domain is GAGVSQSPSNKVTEKGKDVELRCDPISGHTALYWYRQSLGQGLEFLIYFQGNSAPDKSGLPSDRFSAERTGGSVSTLTIQRTQQEDSAVYLCASNQDQETQYFGPGTRLLVL.

In DNA, the CDR3 is TGTGCCAGTGGTCCTTTAGGACAGGGGAGTAAGCTAAACTATGGCTACACCTTC. Its protein is CASGPLGQGSKLNYGYTF. The chain is built from TRBV19 and TRBJ1-2; 9 nucleotides match TRBD1. The germline V gene encodes CDR1 LNHDA and CDR2 SQIVND (reference sequence). CDR3 size: 18 residues. J gave up 2 bases and V 8 bases, and 18 bases lay outside the gene matches.

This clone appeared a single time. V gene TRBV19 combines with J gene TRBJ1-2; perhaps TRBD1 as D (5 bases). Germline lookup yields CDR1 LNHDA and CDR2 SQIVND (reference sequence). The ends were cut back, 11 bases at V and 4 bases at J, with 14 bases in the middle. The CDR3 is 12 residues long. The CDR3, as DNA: TGTGCCTGCCGCGGGACTCTCTATGGCTACACCTTC. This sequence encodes CACRGTLYGYTF.

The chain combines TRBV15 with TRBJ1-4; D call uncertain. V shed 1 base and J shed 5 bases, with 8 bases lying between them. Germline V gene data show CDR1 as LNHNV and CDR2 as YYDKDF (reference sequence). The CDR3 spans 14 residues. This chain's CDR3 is CATSRARTNEKLFF. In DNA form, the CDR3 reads TGTGCCACCAGCAGAGCTCGTACAAATGAAAAACTGTTTTTT.

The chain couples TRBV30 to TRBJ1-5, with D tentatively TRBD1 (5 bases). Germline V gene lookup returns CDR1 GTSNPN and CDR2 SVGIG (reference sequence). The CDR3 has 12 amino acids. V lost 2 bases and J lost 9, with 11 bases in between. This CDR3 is CAWSPGEWPQHF. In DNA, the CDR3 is TGTGCCTGGAGTCCGGGGGAATGGCCCCAGCATTTT.

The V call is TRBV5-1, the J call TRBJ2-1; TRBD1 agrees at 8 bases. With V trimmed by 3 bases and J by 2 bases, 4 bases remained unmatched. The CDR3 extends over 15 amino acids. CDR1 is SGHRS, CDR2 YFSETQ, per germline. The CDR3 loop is CASSSGQEPYNEQFF. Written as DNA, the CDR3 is TGCGCCAGCAGCTCGGGACAGGAGCCCTACAATGAGCAGTTCTTC.

The CDR3 reads CASSLPRGGSPDTQYF. The CDR3, as DNA: TGTGCCAGCAGCCTACCCAGAGGCGGGAGCCCAGATACGCAGTATTTT. V and J are TRBV11-3 and TRBJ2-3; 7 positions match TRBD2. V was clipped by 5 bases and J by 4 bases; unmatched bases: 12. Germline assignment: CDR1 SGHNT and CDR2 YENEEA. The CDR3 sequence is 16 residues long.

In nucleotides, the CDR3 is TGTGCCAGCAGTGACCGATCTCTCCCCAGGCAGTTCTTC. Amino acids: CASSDRSLPRQFF. The chain carries TRBV6-1 and TRBJ2-1, with unresolved D. Germline lookup yields CDR1 MNHNS and CDR2 SASEGT. The CDR3 runs 13 residues. V lost 3 bases to trimming and J lost 12 bases, with 15 bases between them.

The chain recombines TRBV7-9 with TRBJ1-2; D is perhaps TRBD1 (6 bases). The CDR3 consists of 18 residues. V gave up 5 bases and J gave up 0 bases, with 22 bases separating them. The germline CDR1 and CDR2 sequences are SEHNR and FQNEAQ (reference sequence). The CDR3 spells CASSPRQVSFPANYGYTF. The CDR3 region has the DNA TGTGCCAGCAGCCCGAGACAGGTATCCTTCCCTGCTAACTATGGCTACACCTTC.

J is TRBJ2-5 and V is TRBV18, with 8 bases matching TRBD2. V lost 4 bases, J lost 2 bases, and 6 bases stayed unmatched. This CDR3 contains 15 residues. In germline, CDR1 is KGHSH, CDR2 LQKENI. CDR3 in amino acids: CASSLAGGIQETQYF. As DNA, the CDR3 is TGTGCCAGCTCACTGGCGGGGGGTATACAAGAGACCCAGTACTTC.

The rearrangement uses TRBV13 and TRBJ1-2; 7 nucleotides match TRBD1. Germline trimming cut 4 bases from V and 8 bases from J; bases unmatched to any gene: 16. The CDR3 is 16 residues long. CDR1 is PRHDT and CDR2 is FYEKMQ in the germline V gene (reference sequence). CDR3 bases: TGTGCCAGCAGCTACCTACCCGGACAGGCGGAGAACGGCTACACCTTC. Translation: CASSYLPGQAENGYTF.

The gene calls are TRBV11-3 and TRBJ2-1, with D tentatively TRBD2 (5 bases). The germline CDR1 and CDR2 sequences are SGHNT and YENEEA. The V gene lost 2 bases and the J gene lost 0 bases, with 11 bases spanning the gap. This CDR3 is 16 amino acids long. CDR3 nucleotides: TGTGCCAGCAGCTTAATAGCGACAAGCTCCTACAATGAGCAGTTCTTC. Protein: CASSLIATSSYNEQFF.

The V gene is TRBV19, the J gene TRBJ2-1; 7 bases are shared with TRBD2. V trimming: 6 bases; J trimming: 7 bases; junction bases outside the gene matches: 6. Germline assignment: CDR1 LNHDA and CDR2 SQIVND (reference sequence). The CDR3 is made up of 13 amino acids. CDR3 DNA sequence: TGTGCCAGTAGCACCGGGAGGTGGAATGAGCAGTTCTTC. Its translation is CASSTGRWNEQFF.

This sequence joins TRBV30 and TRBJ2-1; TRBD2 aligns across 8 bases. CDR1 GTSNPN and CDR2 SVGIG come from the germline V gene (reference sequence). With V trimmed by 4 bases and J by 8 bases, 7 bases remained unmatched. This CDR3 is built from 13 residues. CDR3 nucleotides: TGTGCCTGGATTGGACTAGCTCAGGATGAGCAGTTCTTC. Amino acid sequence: CAWIGLAQDEQFF.

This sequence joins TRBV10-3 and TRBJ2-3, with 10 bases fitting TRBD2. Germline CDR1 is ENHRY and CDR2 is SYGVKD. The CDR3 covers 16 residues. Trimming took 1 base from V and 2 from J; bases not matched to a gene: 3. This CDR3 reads CAISELGTSVTDTQYF. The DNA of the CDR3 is TGTGCCATCAGTGAGTTGGGGACTAGCGTCACAGATACGCAGTATTTT.

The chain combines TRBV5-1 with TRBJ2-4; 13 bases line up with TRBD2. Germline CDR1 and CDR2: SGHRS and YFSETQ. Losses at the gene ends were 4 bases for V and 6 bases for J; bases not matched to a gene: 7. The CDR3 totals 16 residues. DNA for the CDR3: TGCGCCAGCAGCGTTGGACTAGCGGGAGAAAGAAACATTCAGTACTTC. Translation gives CASSVGLAGERNIQYF.

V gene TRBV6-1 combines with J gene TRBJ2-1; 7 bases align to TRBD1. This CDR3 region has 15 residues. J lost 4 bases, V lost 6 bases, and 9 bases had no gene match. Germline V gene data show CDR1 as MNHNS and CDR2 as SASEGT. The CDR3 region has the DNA TGTGCCAGCAGAGACCGGGACAGCCGATACAATGAGCAGTTCTTC. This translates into CASRDRDSRYNEQFF.

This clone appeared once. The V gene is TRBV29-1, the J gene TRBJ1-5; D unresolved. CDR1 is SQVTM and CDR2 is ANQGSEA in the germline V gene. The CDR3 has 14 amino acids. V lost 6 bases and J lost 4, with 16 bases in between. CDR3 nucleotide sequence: TGCAGCGTGGCCCCCGCGACAAATAATCAGCCCCAGCATTTT. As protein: CSVAPATNNQPQHF.

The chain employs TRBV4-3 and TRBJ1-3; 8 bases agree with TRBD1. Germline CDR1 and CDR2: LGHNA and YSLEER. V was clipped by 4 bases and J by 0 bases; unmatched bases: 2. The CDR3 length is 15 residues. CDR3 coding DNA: TGCGCCAGCAGCCGCGGACAGGGCTCTGGAAACACCATATATTTT. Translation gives CASSRGQGSGNTIYF.

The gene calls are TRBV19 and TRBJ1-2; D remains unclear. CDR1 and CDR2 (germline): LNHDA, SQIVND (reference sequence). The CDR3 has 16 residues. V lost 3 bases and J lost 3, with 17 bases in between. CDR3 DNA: TGTGCCAGTAGTATCGGCGCGGCCGGCCCTTACTATGGCTACACCTTC. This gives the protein CASSIGAAGPYYGYTF.

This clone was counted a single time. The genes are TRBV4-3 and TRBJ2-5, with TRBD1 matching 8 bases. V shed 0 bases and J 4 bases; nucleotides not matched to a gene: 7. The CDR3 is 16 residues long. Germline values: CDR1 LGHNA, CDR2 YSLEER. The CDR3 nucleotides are TGCGCCAGCAGCCAAGATGATCGGGACAGGCTAGAGACCCAGTACTTC. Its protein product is CASSQDDRDRLETQYF.

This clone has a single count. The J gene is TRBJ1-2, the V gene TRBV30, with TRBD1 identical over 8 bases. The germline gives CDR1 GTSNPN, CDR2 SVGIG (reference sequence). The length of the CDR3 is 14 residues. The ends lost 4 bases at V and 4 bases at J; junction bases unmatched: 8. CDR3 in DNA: TGTGCCTGGATTAAGGACAGGGTACGCTATGGCTACACCTTC. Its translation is CAWIKDRVRYGYTF.

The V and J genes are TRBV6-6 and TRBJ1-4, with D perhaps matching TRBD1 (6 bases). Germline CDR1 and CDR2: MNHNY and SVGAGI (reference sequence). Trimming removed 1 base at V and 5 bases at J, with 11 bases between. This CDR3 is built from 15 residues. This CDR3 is CASSYYGQPNEKLFF. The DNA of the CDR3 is TGTGCCAGCAGTTACTACGGACAGCCAAATGAAAAACTGTTTTTT.

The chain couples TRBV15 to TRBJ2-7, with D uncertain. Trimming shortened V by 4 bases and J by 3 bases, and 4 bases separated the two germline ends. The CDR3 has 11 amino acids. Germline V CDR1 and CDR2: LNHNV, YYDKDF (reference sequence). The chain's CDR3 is CATSTYYEQYF. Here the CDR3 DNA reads TGTGCCACCAGCACCTACTACGAGCAGTACTTC.

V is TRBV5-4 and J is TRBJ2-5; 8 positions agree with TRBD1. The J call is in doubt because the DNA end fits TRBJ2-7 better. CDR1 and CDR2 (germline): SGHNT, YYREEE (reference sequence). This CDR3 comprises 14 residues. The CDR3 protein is CASSGRQGLDEQYF. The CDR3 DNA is TGTGCCAGCAGCGGTAGACAGGGGCTCGACGAGCAGTACTTC.

CDR3 residues: CASSLQDWYNEQFF. In DNA form, the CDR3 reads TGTGCCAGCAGCCTCCAGGACTGGTACAATGAGCAGTTCTTC. J is TRBJ2-1 and V is TRBV14, with a possible D match to TRBD2 (5 bases). This CDR3 is 14 amino acids long. CDR1 and CDR2 (germline): SGHDN, FVKESK. V was shortened by 4 bases and J by 4 bases, with 11 bases between the two germline ends. Together with reference TRBV14 and TRBJ2-1, the CDR3 gives the full variable domain: EAGVTQFPSHSVIEKGQTVTLRCDPISGHDNLYWYRRVMGKEIKFLLHFVKESKQDESGMPNNRFLAERTGGTYSTLKVQPAELEDSGVYFCASSLQDWYNEQFFGPGTRLTVL.

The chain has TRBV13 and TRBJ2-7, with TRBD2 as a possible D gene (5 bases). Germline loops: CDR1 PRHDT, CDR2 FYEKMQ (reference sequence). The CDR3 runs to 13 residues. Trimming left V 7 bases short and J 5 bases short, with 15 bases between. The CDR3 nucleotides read TGTGCCAGCAAGCTACCCTCGGGGAACGAGCAGTACTTC. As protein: CASKLPSGNEQYF.